Each of the 3 T cell receptor beta chains below was sequenced from the same sample in a study of breast tumors, draining lymph nodes, adjacent tissues. Samples came from axillary lymph nodes draining the breast cancer. TCRdb reanalysed the multiplex PCR reads using MiXCR and keeps one entry per CDR3 protein. This table has hundreds of thousands of distinct CDR3 sequences, about 32% appearing once. Sequenced material: axillary lymph node tissue. Receptors were obtained from a female donor with breast cancer. Some clones in this sample may be carry-over from other donors' samples.

This clonotype came up many times. The V gene is TRBV30, the J gene TRBJ2-1, with 9 bases matching TRBD2. CDR1 is GTSNPN and CDR2 is SVGIG in the germline V gene (reference sequence). This CDR3 contains 17 residues. V dropped 3 bases and J dropped 0; count of bases not matched to a gene: 9. The CDR3 region is CAWRVWLAGSSYNEQFF. CDR3 bases: TGTGCCTGGAGGGTTTGGCTAGCGGGGAGCTCCTACAATGAGCAGTTCTTC.

The chain uses TRBV4-1 and TRBJ2-1, with 10 bases aligning to TRBD1. Germline V gene data show CDR1 as MGHRA and CDR2 as YSYEKL. The CDR3 covers 18 residues. J was trimmed by 7 bases and V by 0 bases; bases with no gene match: 12. CDR3 loop: CASSQDREGTGVSNEQFF. The CDR3 bases are TGCGCCAGCAGCCAAGATCGAGAGGGGACAGGGGTATCAAATGAGCAGTTCTTC.

This clonotype appeared once. The chain carries TRBV7-2 and TRBJ1-4; no reliable D call. This CDR3 is 14 amino acids long. Germline V CDR1 and CDR2: SGHTA, FQGNSA. The V end was cut by 0 bases, the J end by 7 bases, with 9 bases between. The CDR3 sequence: CASSLAGNSEKLFF. In DNA form, the CDR3 reads TGTGCCAGCAGCTTAGCGGGGAACTCTGAAAAACTGTTTTTT.